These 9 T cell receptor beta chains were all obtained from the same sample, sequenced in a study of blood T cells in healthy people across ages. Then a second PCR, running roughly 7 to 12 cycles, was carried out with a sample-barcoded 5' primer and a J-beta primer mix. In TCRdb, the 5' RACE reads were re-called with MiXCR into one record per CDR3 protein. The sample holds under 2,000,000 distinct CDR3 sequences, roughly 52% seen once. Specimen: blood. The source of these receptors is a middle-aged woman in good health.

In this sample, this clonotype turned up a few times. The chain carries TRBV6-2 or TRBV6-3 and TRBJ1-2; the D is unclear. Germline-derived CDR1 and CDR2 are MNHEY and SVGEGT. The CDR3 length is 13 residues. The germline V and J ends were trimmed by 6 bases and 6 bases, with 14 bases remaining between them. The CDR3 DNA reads TGTGCCAGCAGGACCAGAACCTCCCATGGCTACACCTTC. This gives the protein CASRTRTSHGYTF.

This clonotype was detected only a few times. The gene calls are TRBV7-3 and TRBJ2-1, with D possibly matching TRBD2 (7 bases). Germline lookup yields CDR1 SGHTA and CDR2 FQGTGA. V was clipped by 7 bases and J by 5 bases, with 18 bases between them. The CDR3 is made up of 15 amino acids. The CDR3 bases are TGTGCCAGCACCCCGGCCGGGGGGCCTAACAATGAGCAGTTCTTC. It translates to CASTPAGGPNNEQFF.

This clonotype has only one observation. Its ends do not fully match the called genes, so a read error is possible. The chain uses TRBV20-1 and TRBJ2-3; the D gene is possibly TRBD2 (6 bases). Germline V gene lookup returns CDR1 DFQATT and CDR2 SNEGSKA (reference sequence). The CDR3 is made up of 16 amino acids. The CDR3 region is CSAGGTNQPSADAQYF. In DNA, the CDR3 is TGCAGTGCTGGAGGGACCAACCAGCCAAGCGCAGATGCGCAGTATTTT.

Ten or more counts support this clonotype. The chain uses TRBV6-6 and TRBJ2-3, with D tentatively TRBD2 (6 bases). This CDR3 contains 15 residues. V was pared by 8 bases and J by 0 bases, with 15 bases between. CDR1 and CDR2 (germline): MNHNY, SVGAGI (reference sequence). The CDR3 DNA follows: TGTGCCAGCCTCCCGAGTCGGGGGAGCACAGATACGCAGTATTTT. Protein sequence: CASLPSRGSTDTQYF.

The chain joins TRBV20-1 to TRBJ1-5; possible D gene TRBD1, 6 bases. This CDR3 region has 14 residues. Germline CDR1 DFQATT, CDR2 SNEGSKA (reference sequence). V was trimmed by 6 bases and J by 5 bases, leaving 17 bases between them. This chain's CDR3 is CSAAGDRTYQPQHF. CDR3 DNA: TGCAGTGCGGCAGGGGACCGGACTTATCAGCCCCAGCATTTT.

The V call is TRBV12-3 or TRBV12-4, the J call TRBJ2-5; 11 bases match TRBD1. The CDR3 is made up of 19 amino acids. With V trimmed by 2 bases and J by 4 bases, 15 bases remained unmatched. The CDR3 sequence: CASSLSDFGQGAVGETQYF. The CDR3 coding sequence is TGTGCCAGCAGTTTATCAGATTTCGGACAGGGGGCGGTGGGAGAGACCCAGTACTTC.

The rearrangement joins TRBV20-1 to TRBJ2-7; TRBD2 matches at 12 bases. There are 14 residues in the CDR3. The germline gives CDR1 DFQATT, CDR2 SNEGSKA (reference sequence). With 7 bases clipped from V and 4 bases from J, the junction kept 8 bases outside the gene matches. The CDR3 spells CSGRGTSGWYEQYF. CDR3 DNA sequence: TGCAGTGGCCGAGGGACTAGCGGGTGGTACGAGCAGTACTTC.

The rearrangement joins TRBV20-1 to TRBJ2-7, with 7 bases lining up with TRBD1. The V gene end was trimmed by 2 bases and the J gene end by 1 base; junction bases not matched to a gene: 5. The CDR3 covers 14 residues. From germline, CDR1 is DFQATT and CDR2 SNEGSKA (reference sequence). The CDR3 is CSARHSGQSYEQYF. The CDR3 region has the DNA TGCAGTGCTAGACATTCGGGACAGTCCTACGAGCAGTACTTC.

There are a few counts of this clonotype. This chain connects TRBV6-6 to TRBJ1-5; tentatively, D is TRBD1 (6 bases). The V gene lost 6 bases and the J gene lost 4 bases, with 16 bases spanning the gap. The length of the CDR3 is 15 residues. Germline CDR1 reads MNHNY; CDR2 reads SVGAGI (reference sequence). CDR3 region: CASSPPGVGNQPQHF. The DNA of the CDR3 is TGTGCCAGCAGCCCCCCAGGGGTTGGTAATCAGCCCCAGCATTTT.